The 32 T cell receptor beta chains given below trace back to one sample, sequenced in a study of graft-versus-host responses after intestinal transplantation. These receptors have no identified antigens. TCRdb's table, derived via immunoSEQ multiplex PCR, lists solely in-frame clones and lacks some. The sample has approximately 78,000 clones, roughly 84% seen once. The sequences come from unstimulated CD8+ T cells sorted from spleen or lymph node cells, collected before transplant. Receptors originate from a human donor who was the organ donor for an intestinal transplant.

The chain links TRBV30 to TRBJ2-3; D unclear. CDR3 size: 11 residues. V lost 2 bases, J lost 4 bases, and 4 bases lay in between. The V gene's germline CDR1 is GTSNPN and CDR2 SVGIG (reference sequence). The CDR3 DNA is TGTGCCTGGAGTCCACCAGATACGCAGTATTTT. Translating gives CAWSPPDTQYF.

The J gene is TRBJ1-2, the V gene TRBV6-5, with 7 positions matching TRBD1. Germline V gene data show CDR1 as MNHEY and CDR2 as SVGAGI. V gave up 8 bases and J gave up 8 bases; unmatched junction bases: 11. The CDR3 consists of 13 residues. In nucleotides, the CDR3 is TGTGCCAGCGGAAACAGGGGTGGCGGGGGCTACACCTTC. This encodes CASGNRGGGGYTF.

This clone was seen a handful of times. This rearrangement joins TRBV30 to TRBJ1-1; D remains unclear. The CDR3 totals 12 residues. The ends were cut back, 2 bases at V and 6 bases at J, with 10 bases in the middle. Germline CDR1 GTSNPN, CDR2 SVGIG (reference sequence). The CDR3 sequence is CAWSQASAEAFF. The DNA of the CDR3 is TGTGCCTGGAGTCAGGCTTCGGCTGAAGCTTTCTTT.

The chain carries TRBV4-2 and TRBJ2-3, with TRBD2 matching 12 bases. The junction had 10 bases not matched to a gene; V was cut back by 4 bases and J by 5 bases. The CDR3 is 17 amino acids. Germline V CDR1 and CDR2: LGHNA, YNFKEQ. The CDR3 sequence is CASSPSLAGGLGDTQYF. The CDR3, as DNA: TGTGCCAGCAGCCCAAGCCTAGCGGGGGGGCTTGGAGATACGCAGTATTTT.

The J gene is TRBJ1-1, the V gene TRBV4-1; possibly TRBD1 for D (6 bases). The CDR3 has 18 residues. V was clipped by 1 base and J by 4 bases, with 22 bases between them. Germline CDR1 MGHRA, CDR2 YSYEKL. In DNA form, the CDR3 reads TGCGCCAGCAGCCAAGGACCTGGTGGGGGGGGGCGGTTCACTGAAGCTTTCTTT. It specifies CASSQGPGGGGRFTEAFF.

This sequence joins TRBV29-1 and TRBJ2-7; TRBD2 matches 8 bases. Unmatched junction bases numbered 5, after V lost 4 bases and J lost 3 bases. The CDR3 has 13 residues. Germline V gene data show CDR1 as SQVTM and CDR2 as ANQGSEA. In DNA form, the CDR3 reads TGCAGCGTTGGACTAGCGCCAGACTACGAGCAGTACTTC. Translated, it gives CSVGLAPDYEQYF.

In nucleotides, the CDR3 is TGTGCCTTAGGGGAGTACACTGAAGCTTTCTTT. Protein product: CALGEYTEAFF. The rearrangement links TRBV30 to TRBJ1-1, with D possibly being TRBD1 (5 bases). This CDR3 contains 11 residues. Germline CDR1 reads GTSNPN; CDR2 reads SVGIG (reference sequence). Trimming shortened V by 7 bases and J by 3 bases, and 9 bases separated the two germline ends.

This chain connects TRBV15 to TRBJ2-3; 7 bases agree with TRBD1. CDR1 and CDR2 from the germline V gene are LNHNV and YYDKDF (reference sequence). V dropped 0 bases and J dropped 6; count of bases not matched to a gene: 12. The CDR3 has 17 amino acids. The DNA of the CDR3 is TGTGCCACCAGCAGAGATATAAAAAAAACGGGACAGGATACGCAGTATTTT. Encoded protein: CATSRDIKKTGQDTQYF. Using reference TRBV15 and TRBJ2-3 for the parts outside the CDR3, the full variable domain is DAMVIQNPRYQVTQFGKPVTLSCSQTLNHNVMYWYQQKSSQAPKLLFHYYDKDFNNEADTPDNFQSRRPNTSFCFLDIRSPGLGDTAMYLCATSRDIKKTGQDTQYFGPGTRLTVL.

The J gene is TRBJ2-7, the V gene TRBV10-1; D is ambiguous. The CDR3 has 11 amino acids. Trimming left V 6 bases short and J 2 bases short, with 5 bases between. The germline V gene has CDR1 WNHNN and CDR2 SYGVQD (reference sequence). The CDR3 region has the DNA TGCGCCAGCAGAGGACCCTACGAGCAGTACTTC. Its protein product is CASRGPYEQYF.

The sample holds one count of this clone. The CDR3 protein is CAWSVDSGLEPQHF. The DNA of the CDR3 is TGTGCCTGGAGCGTGGACAGCGGGTTAGAGCCCCAGCATTTT. V and J are TRBV30 and TRBJ1-5, with a tentative D call TRBD1 (6 bases). With 3 bases removed from V and 8 bases from J, the gap between germline ends came to 17 bases. CDR1 is GTSNPN, CDR2 SVGIG, per germline (reference sequence). The length of the CDR3 is 14 residues.

V usage is TRBV2 and J usage is TRBJ2-2; TRBD2 matches 9 bases. The CDR3 spans 16 residues. Germline V gene lookup returns CDR1 SNHLY and CDR2 FYNNEI. The junction had 7 bases not matched to a gene; V was cut back by 6 bases and J by 2 bases. The CDR3 sequence is CASSEIAGANTGELFF. CDR3 in DNA: TGTGCCAGCAGCGAAATAGCGGGGGCTAACACCGGGGAGCTGTTTTTT.

CDR3 residues: CAWSTGTGNNEQYF. CDR3 nucleotides: TGTGCCTGGAGTACCGGGACAGGGAATAACGAGCAGTACTTC. The J gene is TRBJ2-7, the V gene TRBV30; 9 bases agree with TRBD1. J lost 5 bases, V lost 2 bases, and 7 bases had no gene match. This CDR3 is 14 amino acids long. The germline gives CDR1 GTSNPN, CDR2 SVGIG (reference sequence).

The chain couples TRBV30 to TRBJ1-6; D is uncertain. Trimming pared 0 bases from V and 7 bases from J, leaving 7 bases between. Germline lookup yields CDR1 GTSNPN and CDR2 SVGIG (reference sequence). The CDR3 covers 13 residues. The CDR3 bases are TGTGCCTGGAGTGTTGATGGGAATTCACCCCTCCACTTT. Amino acid sequence: CAWSVDGNSPLHF.

J is TRBJ1-1 and V is TRBV4-2; unclear D gene. This CDR3 is 15 amino acids long. Germline values: CDR1 LGHNA, CDR2 YNFKEQ. Trimming shortened V by 4 bases and J by 4 bases, and 16 bases separated the two germline ends. CDR3 loop: CASSLNGPAATEAFF. The CDR3 region has the DNA TGTGCCAGCAGCCTAAATGGTCCGGCGGCCACTGAAGCTTTCTTT.

The chain is built from TRBV4-1 and TRBJ1-5; D remains ambiguous. The CDR3 loop spans 15 amino acids. V was pared by 0 bases and J by 6 bases, with 12 bases between. Germline-derived CDR1 and CDR2 are MGHRA and YSYEKL. The chain's CDR3 is CASSQDGEGSQPQHF. The CDR3 bases are TGCGCCAGCAGCCAAGATGGGGAGGGTAGTCAGCCCCAGCATTTT.

This sequence joins TRBV10-2 and TRBJ2-3; a weak D match, TRBD1 (5 bases). Germline V gene lookup returns CDR1 WSHSY and CDR2 SAAADI. The germline V and J ends were trimmed by 2 bases and 2 bases, with 11 bases remaining between them. CDR3 size: 15 residues. The CDR3: CASSEAGSYTDTQYF. CDR3 nucleotide sequence: TGCGCCAGCAGTGAGGCAGGGTCCTACACAGATACGCAGTATTTT.

The genes are TRBV4-2 and TRBJ2-5; D unclear. The J call may be in error: the DNA end matches TRBJ2-7 better. The germline V gene encodes CDR1 LGHNA and CDR2 YNFKEQ. This CDR3 region has 14 residues. The CDR3 DNA follows: TGTGCCAGCAGCCAAGGTATGGCTACCTACGAGCAGTACTTC. This sequence encodes CASSQGMATYEQYF.

The genes are TRBV4-1 and TRBJ1-1, with D hard to call. Germline V gives CDR1 MGHRA, CDR2 YSYEKL. V was cut by 0 bases and J by 4 bases, with 6 bases left in between. This CDR3 has 13 residues. CDR3 nucleotide sequence: TGCGCCAGCAGCCAAGAATCGTCCACTGAAGCTTTCTTT. As protein: CASSQESSTEAFF.

The rearrangement uses TRBV6-6 and TRBJ2-6; D is ambiguous. This CDR3 spans 14 amino acids. V lost 0 bases and J 3 bases, leaving 3 bases between the germline ends. The germline CDR1 and CDR2 sequences are MNHNY and SVGAGI (reference sequence). CDR3 sequence reads: CASSYSGGANVLTF. The CDR3 DNA reads TGTGCCAGCAGTTACTCTGGTGGGGCCAACGTCCTGACTTTC.

The chain carries TRBV5-6 and TRBJ2-2; either TRBD1 or TRBD2 may supply D (5 bases each). The V and J ends lost 0 bases and 3 bases respectively, with 12 bases between them. This CDR3 spans 16 amino acids. CDR1 is SGHDT and CDR2 is YYEEEE in the germline V gene. CDR3 nucleotides: TGTGCCAGCAGCTTGGATGGTCAGGGAGACACCGGGGAGCTGTTTTTT. As protein: CASSLDGQGDTGELFF.

J is TRBJ2-1 and V is TRBV9, with 8 bases identical to TRBD1. The germline gives CDR1 SGDLS, CDR2 YYNGEE. The CDR3 is 16 amino acids. The trim removed 0 bases at V and 6 bases at J, leaving 8 bases unmatched. The CDR3 DNA is TGTGCCAGCAGCGTAGCTCTTACAGGGGGGCCCAATGAGCAGTTCTTC. It specifies CASSVALTGGPNEQFF. The full variable domain, with the rest looked up from reference TRBV9 and TRBJ2-1, is DSGVTQTPKHLITATGQRVTLRCSPRSGDLSVYWYQQSLDQGLQFLIQYYNGEERAKGNILERFSAQQFPDLHSELNLSSLELGDSALYFCASSVALTGGPNEQFFGPGTRLTVL.

This sequence joins TRBV7-9 and TRBJ2-7; D is perhaps TRBD1 or TRBD2 (5 bases each). In germline, CDR1 is SEHNR, CDR2 FQNEAQ (reference sequence). Trimming cost V 5 bases and J 3 bases, with 11 bases left between them. The CDR3 contains 13 residues. DNA of the CDR3: TGTGCCAGCAGCCTCCCGAGGGGCTACGAGCAGTACTTC. Protein: CASSLPRGYEQYF.

V and J are TRBV5-1 and TRBJ2-7; D call uncertain. Trimming left V 0 bases short and J 3 bases short, with 10 bases between. Germline V gives CDR1 SGHRS, CDR2 YFSETQ. The CDR3 length is 14 residues. The CDR3: CASSLELRGYEQYF. CDR3 nucleotide sequence: TGCGCCAGCAGCTTGGAGTTGCGTGGCTACGAGCAGTACTTC. The full variable domain, rest sourced from reference TRBV5-1 and TRBJ2-7, is KAGVTQTPRYLIKTRGQQVTLSCSPISGHRSVSWYQQTPGQGLQFLFEYFSETQRNKGNFPGRFSGRQFSNSRSEMNVSTLELGDSALYLCASSLELRGYEQYFGPGTRLTVT.

V is TRBV6-5 and J is TRBJ1-2; tentative D call: TRBD1 (5 bases). The CDR3 runs 15 residues. Germline values: CDR1 MNHEY, CDR2 SVGAGI. Trimming took 0 bases from V and 8 from J, leaving 16 bases between them. CDR3 sequence: CASSYSEGDPLGYTF. CDR3 nucleotides: TGTGCCAGCAGTTACTCGGAAGGGGACCCTCTAGGCTACACCTTC.

This chain links TRBV9 with TRBJ1-1; D remains unclear. Germline V gene sequence: CDR1 SGDLS, CDR2 YYNGEE. V dropped 4 bases and J dropped 4 bases, with 11 bases sitting between them. The CDR3 has 13 residues. DNA of the CDR3: TGTGCCAGCAGCCAAGGTGCGTCCACTGAAGCTTTCTTT. It codes for CASSQGASTEAFF.

The rearrangement links TRBV29-1 to TRBJ1-2; TRBD1 is a possible D gene (6 bases). The germline V gene encodes CDR1 SQVTM and CDR2 ANQGSEA. V was cut by 3 bases and J by 0 bases, with 17 bases left in between. The CDR3 has 16 amino acids. The CDR3 region has the DNA TGCAGCGTTGAGGGGGGGGAGGGGGTGGCTAACTATGGCTACACCTTC. Its protein is CSVEGGEGVANYGYTF.

The genes are TRBV7-8 and TRBJ2-5, with 8 positions matching TRBD1. The CDR3 has 15 residues. Germline lookup yields CDR1 SGHVS and CDR2 FQNEAQ. Losses at the gene ends were 5 bases for V and 0 bases for J; bases not matched to a gene: 5. The CDR3 bases are TGTGCCAGCAGCGAGACAGGGGTGTACCAAGAGACCCAGTACTTC. Its translation is CASSETGVYQETQYF.

This clone occurred once. The gene calls are TRBV6-4 and TRBJ2-3, with D perhaps assigned TRBD1 or TRBD2 (5 bases each). V dropped 8 bases and J dropped 1 base, with 10 bases sitting between them. The CDR3 is 13 amino acids. CDR1 and CDR2 (germline): MRHNA, SNTAGT. The CDR3 protein is CASGGSGTDTQYF. In DNA, the CDR3 is TGTGCCAGCGGGGGATCTGGCACAGATACGCAGTATTTT.

V is TRBV19 and J is TRBJ2-1; D may be TRBD2 (6 bases). The V and J ends lost 5 bases and 8 bases respectively, with 10 bases between them. The germline gives CDR1 LNHDA, CDR2 SQIVND (reference sequence). The CDR3 is made up of 12 amino acids. The CDR3 here is CASSRREDEQFF. The CDR3 DNA sequence: TGTGCCAGTAGTCGAAGGGAGGATGAGCAGTTCTTC.

The chain has TRBV19 and TRBJ1-2; D is undetermined. This CDR3 has 12 amino acids. The germline gives CDR1 LNHDA, CDR2 SQIVND (reference sequence). V lost 9 bases, J lost 5 bases, and 13 bases lay in between. The DNA for the CDR3 is TGTGCCAGCAGAGTTACCGGGTATGGCTACACCTTC. This encodes CASRVTGYGYTF.

The genes are TRBV7-9 and TRBJ2-7; 7 bases align to TRBD2. CDR1 and CDR2 from the germline V gene are SEHNR and FQNEAQ (reference sequence). The CDR3 consists of 11 residues. J was trimmed by 7 bases and V by 7 bases; bases with no gene match: 4. The CDR3 DNA sequence: TGTGCCAGCAATAAAGCGGGGGAGCAGTACTTC. As protein: CASNKAGEQYF. The full variable domain, with the rest looked up from reference TRBV7-9 and TRBJ2-7, is DTGVSQNPRHKITKRGQNVTFRCDPISEHNRLYWYRQTLGQGPEFLTYFQNEAQLEKSRLLSDRFSAERPKGSFSTLEIQRTEQGDSAMYLCASNKAGEQYFGPGTRLTVT.

V usage is TRBV4-1 and J usage is TRBJ1-2; D perhaps matches TRBD1 (5 bases). The CDR3 totals 15 residues. V gave up 1 base and J gave up 2 bases, with 11 bases separating them. The germline V gene encodes CDR1 MGHRA and CDR2 YSYEKL. The CDR3 reads CASSQGPGGNYGYTF. CDR3 nucleotides: TGCGCCAGCAGCCAAGGGCCGGGGGGGAACTATGGCTACACCTTC.